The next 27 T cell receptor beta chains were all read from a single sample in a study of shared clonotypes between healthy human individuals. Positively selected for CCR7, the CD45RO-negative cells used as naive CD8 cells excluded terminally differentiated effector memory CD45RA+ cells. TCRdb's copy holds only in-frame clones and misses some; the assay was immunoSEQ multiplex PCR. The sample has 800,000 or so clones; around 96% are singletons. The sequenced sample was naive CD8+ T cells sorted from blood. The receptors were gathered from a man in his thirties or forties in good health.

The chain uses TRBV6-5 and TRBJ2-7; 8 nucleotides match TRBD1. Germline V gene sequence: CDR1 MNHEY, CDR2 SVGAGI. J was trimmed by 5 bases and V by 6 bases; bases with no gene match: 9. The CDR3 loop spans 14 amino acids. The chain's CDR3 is CASSFAGGSDEQYF. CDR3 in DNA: TGTGCCAGCAGCTTTGCAGGGGGCAGCGACGAGCAGTACTTC.

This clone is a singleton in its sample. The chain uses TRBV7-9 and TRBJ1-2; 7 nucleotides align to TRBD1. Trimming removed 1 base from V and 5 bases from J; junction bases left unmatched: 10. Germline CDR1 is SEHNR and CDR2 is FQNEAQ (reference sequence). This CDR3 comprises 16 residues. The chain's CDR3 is CASSLDPGTETYGYTF. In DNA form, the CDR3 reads TGTGCCAGCAGCTTAGACCCTGGGACAGAGACATATGGCTACACCTTC. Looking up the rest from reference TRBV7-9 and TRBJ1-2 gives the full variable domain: DTGVSQNPRHKITKRGQNVTFRCDPISEHNRLYWYRQTLGQGPEFLTYFQNEAQLEKSRLLSDRFSAERPKGSFSTLEIQRTEQGDSAMYLCASSLDPGTETYGYTFGSGTRLTVV.

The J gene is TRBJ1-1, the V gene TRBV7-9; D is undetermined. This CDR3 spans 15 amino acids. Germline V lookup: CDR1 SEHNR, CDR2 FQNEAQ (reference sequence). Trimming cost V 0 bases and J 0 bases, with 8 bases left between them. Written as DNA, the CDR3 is TGTGCCAGCAGCTTAGCAGGAGGGATGAACACTGAAGCTTTCTTT. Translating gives CASSLAGGMNTEAFF.

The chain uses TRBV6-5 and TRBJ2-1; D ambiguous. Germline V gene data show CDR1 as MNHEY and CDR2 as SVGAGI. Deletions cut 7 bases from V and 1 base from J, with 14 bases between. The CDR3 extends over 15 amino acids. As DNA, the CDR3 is TGTGCCAGCACCTTCTTGGGCGGATCCTACAATGAGCAGTTCTTC. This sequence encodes CASTFLGGSYNEQFF.

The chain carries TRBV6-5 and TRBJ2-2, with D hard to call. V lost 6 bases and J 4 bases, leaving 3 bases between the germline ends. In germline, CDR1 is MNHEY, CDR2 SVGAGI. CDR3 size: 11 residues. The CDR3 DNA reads TGTGCCAGCAGCCTCACCGGGGAGCTGTTTTTT. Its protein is CASSLTGELFF.

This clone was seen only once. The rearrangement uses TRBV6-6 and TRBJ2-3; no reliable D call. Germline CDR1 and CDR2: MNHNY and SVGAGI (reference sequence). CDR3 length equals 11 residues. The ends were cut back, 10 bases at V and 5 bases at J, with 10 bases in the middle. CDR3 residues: CATRAGDTQYF. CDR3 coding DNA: TGTGCCACCCGGGCAGGAGATACGCAGTATTTT.

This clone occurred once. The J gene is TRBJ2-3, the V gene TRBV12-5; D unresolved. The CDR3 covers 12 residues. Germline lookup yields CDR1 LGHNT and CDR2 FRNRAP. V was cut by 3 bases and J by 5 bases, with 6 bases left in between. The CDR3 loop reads CASGLPGDTQYF. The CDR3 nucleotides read TGTGCTAGTGGTTTACCAGGAGATACGCAGTATTTT.

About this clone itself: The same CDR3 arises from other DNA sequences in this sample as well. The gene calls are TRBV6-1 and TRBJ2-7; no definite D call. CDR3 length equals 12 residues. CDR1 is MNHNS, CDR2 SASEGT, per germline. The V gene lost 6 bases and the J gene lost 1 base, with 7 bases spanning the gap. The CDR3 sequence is CASSDGSYEQYF. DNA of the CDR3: TGTGCCAGCAGCGACGGGTCCTACGAGCAGTACTTC.

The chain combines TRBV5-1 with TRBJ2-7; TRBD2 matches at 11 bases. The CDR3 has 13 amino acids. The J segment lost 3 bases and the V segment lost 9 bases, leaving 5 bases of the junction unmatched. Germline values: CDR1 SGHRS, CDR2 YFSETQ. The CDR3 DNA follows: TGCGCCACCCGACTAGCGGGGAACTACGAGCAGTACTTC. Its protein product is CATRLAGNYEQYF.

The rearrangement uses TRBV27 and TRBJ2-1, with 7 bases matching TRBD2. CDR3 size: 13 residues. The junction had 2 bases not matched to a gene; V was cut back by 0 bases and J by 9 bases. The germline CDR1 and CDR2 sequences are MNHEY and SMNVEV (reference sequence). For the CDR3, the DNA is TGTGCCAGCAGTTTATCGCGGGGGAGTGAGCAGTTCTTC. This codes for CASSLSRGSEQFF.

As DNA, the CDR3 is TGTGCCAGCTCACCAACACTTTCCTACGAGCAGTACTTC. Amino acid sequence: CASSPTLSYEQYF. The chain recombines TRBV18 with TRBJ2-7; no clear D gene. Trimming left V 2 bases short and J 1 base short, with 6 bases between. The length of the CDR3 is 13 residues. Germline values: CDR1 KGHSH, CDR2 LQKENI. Looking up the rest from reference TRBV18 and TRBJ2-7 gives the full variable domain: NAGVMQNPRHLVRRRGQEARLRCSPMKGHSHVYWYRQLPEEGLKFMVYLQKENIIDESGMPKERFSAEFPKEGPSILRIQQVVRGDSAAYFCASSPTLSYEQYFGPGTRLTVT.

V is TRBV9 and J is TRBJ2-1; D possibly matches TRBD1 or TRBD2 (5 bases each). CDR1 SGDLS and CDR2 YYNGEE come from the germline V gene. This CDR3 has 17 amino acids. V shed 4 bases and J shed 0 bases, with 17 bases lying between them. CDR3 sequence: CASSPWTGGDSYNEQFF. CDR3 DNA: TGTGCCAGCAGCCCCTGGACTGGGGGAGACTCCTACAATGAGCAGTTCTTC.

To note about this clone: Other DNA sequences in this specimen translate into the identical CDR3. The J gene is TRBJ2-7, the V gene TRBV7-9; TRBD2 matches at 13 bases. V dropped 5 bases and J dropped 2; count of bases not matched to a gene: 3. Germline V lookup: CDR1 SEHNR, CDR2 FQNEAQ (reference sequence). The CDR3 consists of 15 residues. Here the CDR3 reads CASSPGTSGTYEQYF. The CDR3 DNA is TGTGCCAGCAGCCCAGGGACTAGCGGGACCTACGAGCAGTACTTC. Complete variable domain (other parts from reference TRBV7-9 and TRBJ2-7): DTGVSQNPRHKITKRGQNVTFRCDPISEHNRLYWYRQTLGQGPEFLTYFQNEAQLEKSRLLSDRFSAERPKGSFSTLEIQRTEQGDSAMYLCASSPGTSGTYEQYFGPGTRLTVT.

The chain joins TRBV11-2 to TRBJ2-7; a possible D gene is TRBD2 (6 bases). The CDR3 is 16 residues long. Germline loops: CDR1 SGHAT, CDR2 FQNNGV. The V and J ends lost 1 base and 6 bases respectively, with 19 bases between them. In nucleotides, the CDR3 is TGTGCCAGCAGCTTAGGACCCGGGACTCTTGGGGGCGAGCAGTACTTC. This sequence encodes CASSLGPGTLGGEQYF.

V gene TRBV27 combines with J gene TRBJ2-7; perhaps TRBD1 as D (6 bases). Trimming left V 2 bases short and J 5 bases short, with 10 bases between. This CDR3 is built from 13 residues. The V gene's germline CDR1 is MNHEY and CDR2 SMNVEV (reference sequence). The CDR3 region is CASSLTGTNEQYF. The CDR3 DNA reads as TGTGCCAGCAGTTTAACAGGGACCAACGAGCAGTACTTC.

Here the CDR3 reads CASSFPLAGGYNEQFF. In nucleotides, the CDR3 is TGTGCCAGCAGTTTCCCACTAGCGGGAGGGTACAATGAGCAGTTCTTC. J is TRBJ2-1 and V is TRBV28, with 13 bases aligning to TRBD2. The CDR3 covers 16 residues. The V gene end was trimmed by 3 bases and the J gene end by 4 bases; junction bases not matched to a gene: 3. Germline V gene sequence: CDR1 MDHEN, CDR2 SYDVKM.

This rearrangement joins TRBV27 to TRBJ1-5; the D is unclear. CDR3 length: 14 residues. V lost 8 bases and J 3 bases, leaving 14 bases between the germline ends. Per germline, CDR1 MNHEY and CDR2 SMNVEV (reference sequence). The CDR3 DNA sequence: TGTGCCAGCCGTCCGGTAGGGAACAATCAGCCCCAGCATTTT. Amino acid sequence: CASRPVGNNQPQHF.

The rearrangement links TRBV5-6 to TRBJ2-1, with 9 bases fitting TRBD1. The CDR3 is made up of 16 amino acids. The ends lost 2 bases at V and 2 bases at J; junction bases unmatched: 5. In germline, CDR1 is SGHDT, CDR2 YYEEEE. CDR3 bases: TGTGCCAGCAGCTTTTCACAGGGGGCAGCCTACAATGAGCAGTTCTTC. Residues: CASSFSQGAAYNEQFF.

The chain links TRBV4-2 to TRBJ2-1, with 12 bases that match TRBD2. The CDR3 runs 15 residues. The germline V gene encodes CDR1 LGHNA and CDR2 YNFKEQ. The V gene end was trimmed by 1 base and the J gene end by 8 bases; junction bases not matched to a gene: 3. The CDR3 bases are TGTGCCAGCAGCCAAGGACTAGCGGGAGAGGATGAGCAGTTCTTC. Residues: CASSQGLAGEDEQFF.

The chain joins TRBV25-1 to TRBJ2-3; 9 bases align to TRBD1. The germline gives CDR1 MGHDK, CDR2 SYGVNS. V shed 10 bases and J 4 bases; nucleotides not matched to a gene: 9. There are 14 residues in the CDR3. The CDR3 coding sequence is TGTGCCACCGCGCCGGACAGGGGCCCAGATACGCAGTATTTT. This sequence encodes CATAPDRGPDTQYF. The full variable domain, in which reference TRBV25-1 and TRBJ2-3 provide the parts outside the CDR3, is EADIYQTPRYLVIGTGKKITLECSQTMGHDKMYWYQQDPGMELHLIHYSYGVNSTEKGDLSSESTVSRIRTEHFPLTLESARPSHTSQYLCATAPDRGPDTQYFGPGTRLTVL.

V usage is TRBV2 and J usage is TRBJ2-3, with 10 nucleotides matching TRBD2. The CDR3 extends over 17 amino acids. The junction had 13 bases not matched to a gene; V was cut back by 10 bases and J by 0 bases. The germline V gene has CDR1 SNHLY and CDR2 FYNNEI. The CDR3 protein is CAMHIAALAGSTDTQYF. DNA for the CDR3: TGTGCCATGCACATTGCCGCACTAGCGGGGAGCACAGATACGCAGTATTTT.

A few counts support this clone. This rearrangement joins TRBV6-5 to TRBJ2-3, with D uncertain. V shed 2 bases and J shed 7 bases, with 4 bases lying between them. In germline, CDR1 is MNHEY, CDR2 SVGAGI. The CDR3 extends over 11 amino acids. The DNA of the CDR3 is TGTGCCAGCAGTTACGGACATACGCAGTATTTT. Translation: CASSYGHTQYF.

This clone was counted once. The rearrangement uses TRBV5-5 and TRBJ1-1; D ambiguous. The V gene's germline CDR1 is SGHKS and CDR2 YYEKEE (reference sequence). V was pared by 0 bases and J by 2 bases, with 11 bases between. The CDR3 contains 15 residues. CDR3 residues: CASSLVRPGNTEAFF. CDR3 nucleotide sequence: TGTGCCAGCAGCTTGGTTCGGCCAGGAAACACTGAAGCTTTCTTT.

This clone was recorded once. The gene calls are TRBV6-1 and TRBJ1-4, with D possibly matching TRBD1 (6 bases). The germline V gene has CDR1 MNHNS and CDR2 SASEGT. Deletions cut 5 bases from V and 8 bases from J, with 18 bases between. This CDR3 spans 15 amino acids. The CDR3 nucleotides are TGTGCCAGCAGTAGCCAACAGGGCATTTGGGAAAAACTGTTTTTT. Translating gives CASSSQQGIWEKLFF.

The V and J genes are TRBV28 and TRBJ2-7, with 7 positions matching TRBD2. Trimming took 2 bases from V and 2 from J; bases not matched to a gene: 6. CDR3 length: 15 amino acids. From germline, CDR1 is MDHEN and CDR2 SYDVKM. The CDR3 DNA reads TGTGCCAGCAGTTTACCCCTAGCGGTTACCTACGAGCAGTACTTC. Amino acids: CASSLPLAVTYEQYF.

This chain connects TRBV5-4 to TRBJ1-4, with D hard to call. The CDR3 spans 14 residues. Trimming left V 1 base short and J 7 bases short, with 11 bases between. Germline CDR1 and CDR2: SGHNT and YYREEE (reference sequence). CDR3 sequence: CASSLYEEGEKLFF. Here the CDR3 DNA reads TGTGCCAGCAGCTTGTATGAGGAGGGTGAAAAACTGTTTTTT. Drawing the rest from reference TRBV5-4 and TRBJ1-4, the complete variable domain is ETGVTQSPTHLIKTRGQQVTLRCSSQSGHNTVSWYQQALGQGPQFIFQYYREEENGRGNFPPRFSGLQFPNYSSELNVNALELDDSALYLCASSLYEEGEKLFFGSGTQLSVL.

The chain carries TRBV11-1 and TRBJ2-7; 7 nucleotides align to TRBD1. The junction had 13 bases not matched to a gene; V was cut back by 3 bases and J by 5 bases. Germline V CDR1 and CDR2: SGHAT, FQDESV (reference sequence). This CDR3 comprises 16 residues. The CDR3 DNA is TGTGCCAGCAGCTTCAAAGCAATGACAGGGTTCGACGAGCAGTACTTC. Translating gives CASSFKAMTGFDEQYF.